The clone carrying this T cell receptor (beta chain) was seen ten or more times. CDR1 is SGHTA, CDR2 FQGTGA, per germline. The CDR3 contains 14 residues. Trimming cost V 2 bases and J 7 bases, with 13 bases left between them. From the 5' RACE reads, TCRdb called clonotypes with MiXCR, one entry per CDR3 protein. The sample lists 200,000 to 300,000 distinct CDR3 sequences; around a tenth were seen once. This record belongs to a study of CD8 T cells in ankylosing spondylitis. Sequenced material: blood, either unsorted or a sorted T cell fraction (not recorded which). The chain has TRBV7-3 and TRBJ2-3; D is unresolved. This receptor was taken from a male donor with ankylosing spondylitis or in good health (not recorded which). Here the CDR3 DNA reads TGTGCCAGCAGCTTATGGTCTACCACGAATACGCAGTATTTT. Residues: CASSLWSTTNTQYF.